This is a list of T cell receptor beta chains from one sample in a study of blood T cell repertoires in COVID-19. The assay was immunoSEQ multiplex PCR, and TCRdb's table has in-frame clones only and misses some. The sample includes roughly 180,000 clones, around 88% seen only once; the top ten take about 3.5%. Sequencing was done on a sample of PBMCs or T cells enriched from blood (not recorded which). Source of these receptors: a woman aged 45 to 65 in a cohort exposed to, infected with or recovered from COVID-19 (not recorded which). Both conserved end residues are part of each CDR3. Each record gives: clone size, J gene, D gene, V gene, CDR3 length, CDR3 DNA, CDR3 protein. The D gene is left open where the match is weak. Only some rows state a clone size, as once, few, many or a class for expanded clones.

size: NA
J: TRBJ1-2
D: NA
V: TRBV5-4
length: 14
DNA: TGTGCCAGCAGCTTAACGGGGTCCCCTTATGGCTACACCTTC
CDR3: CASSLTGSPYGYTF

size: NA
J: TRBJ1-4
D: NA
V: TRBV27
length: 15
DNA: TGTGCCAGCGGTCGGGTGTGGAGGGTGGGGGAAAAACTGTTTTTT
CDR3: CASGRVWRVGEKLFF

size: NA
J: TRBJ1-5
D: TRBD1
V: TRBV28
length: 17
DNA: TGTGCCAGCAGTACCCGGGACAGCCCATATAGCAATCAGCCCCAGCATTTT
CDR3: CASSTRDSPYSNQPQHF

size: NA
J: TRBJ1-3
D: NA
V: TRBV7-2
length: 17
DNA: TGTGCCAGCAGCTCTACCGGACTGGAGGCCTCTGGAAACACCATATATTTT
CDR3: CASSSTGLEASGNTIYF

size: NA
J: TRBJ2-1
D: TRBD1
V: TRBV2
length: 15
DNA: TGTGCCAGCAGCCAACCGGGACAGGGGGGCAATGAGCAGTTCTTC
CDR3: CASSQPGQGGNEQFF

size: NA
J: TRBJ1-2
D: NA
V: TRBV4-1
length: 15
DNA: TGCGCCAGCAGCCAAGGGGTCAGCGCTAACTATGGCTACACCTTC
CDR3: CASSQGVSANYGYTF

size: NA
J: TRBJ2-5
D: TRBD1
V: TRBV10-3
length: 15
DNA: TGTGCCATCGCCTCGACAGGGGGCGCGAGGGAGACCCAGTACTTC
CDR3: CAIASTGGARETQYF

size: NA
J: TRBJ2-7
D: NA
V: TRBV5-1
length: 12
DNA: TGCGCCAGCAGCGTTGACAGATACGAGCAGTACTTC
CDR3: CASSVDRYEQYF

size: NA
J: TRBJ2-1
D: TRBD2
V: TRBV6-9
length: 14
DNA: TGTGCCAGCAGTCCTCTGGGGGGGGACAATGAGCAGTTCTTC
CDR3: CASSPLGGDNEQFF

size: NA
J: TRBJ1-5
D: NA
V: TRBV19
length: 15
DNA: TGTGCCAGTAGTATGTTGCGGGTGAGCAATCAGCCCCAGCATTTT
CDR3: CASSMLRVSNQPQHF

size: few
J: TRBJ2-6
D: NA
V: TRBV29-1
length: 17
DNA: TGCAGCGTTGAAGACCCGCTACAGGGCCCTCGGGCCAACGTCCTGACTTTC
CDR3: CSVEDPLQGPRANVLTF

size: NA
J: TRBJ2-2
D: TRBD1
V: TRBV2
length: 14
DNA: TGTGCCAGCAGTAACAGGGGAAGGTCCGGGGAGCTGTTTTTT
CDR3: CASSNRGRSGELFF

size: NA
J: TRBJ2-7
D: NA
V: TRBV9
length: 16
DNA: TGTGCCAGCAGCCCGCTACGGGACACCTCCTCCTACGAGCAGTACTTC
CDR3: CASSPLRDTSSYEQYF

size: NA
J: TRBJ1-5
D: TRBD1
V: TRBV28
length: 18
DNA: TGTGCCAGCAGTTTCGGCAGGGGGCGTGTTGGTAGCAATCAGCCCCAGCATTTT
CDR3: CASSFGRGRVGSNQPQHF

size: NA
J: TRBJ2-5
D: TRBD1
V: TRBV30
length: 15
DNA: TGTGCCTGGAGGGGACAGGGGAGGTCATGGGAGACCCAGTACTTC
CDR3: CAWRGQGRSWETQYF

size: few
J: TRBJ1-2
D: NA
V: TRBV4-2
length: 15
DNA: TGTGCCAGCAGCCTTGGGCCCCAGAGTGACTATGGCTACACCTTC
CDR3: CASSLGPQSDYGYTF

size: few
J: TRBJ2-3
D: NA
V: TRBV10-1
length: 14
DNA: TGCGCCAGTCCAACGGGGAGGACCGGGGATACGCAGTATTTT
CDR3: CASPTGRTGDTQYF

size: NA
J: TRBJ1-3
D: TRBD1
V: TRBV5-1
length: 17
DNA: TGCGCCAGCAGCCCGGACCTGACAGGGGGCTTTGGAAACACCATATATTTT
CDR3: CASSPDLTGGFGNTIYF

size: NA
J: TRBJ1-1
D: NA
V: TRBV12-3/TRBV12-4
length: 12
DNA: TGTGCCAGCAGTTCGACAGGTTCCGAAGCTTTCTTT
CDR3: CASSSTGSEAFF

size: NA
J: TRBJ1-1
D: TRBD1
V: TRBV11-2
length: 17
DNA: TGTGCCAGCTTGCGGGGGACAGGGAGAAGTTGGGACACTGAAGCTTTCTTT
CDR3: CASLRGTGRSWDTEAFF

size: NA
J: TRBJ1-1
D: NA
V: TRBV20-1
length: 11
DNA: TGCAGTGCTAGCATACAGGGTCTAGCTTTCTTT
CDR3: CSASIQGLAFF

size: NA
J: TRBJ1-2
D: NA
V: TRBV28
length: 16
DNA: TGTGCCAGCAGCTTACCAGGTTCGGGGGAATTTCGGGGCTACACCTTC
CDR3: CASSLPGSGEFRGYTF

size: once
J: TRBJ1-5
D: NA
V: TRBV30
length: 14
DNA: TGTGCCTGGAGTATGGCTTTCAGCAATCAGCCCCAGCATTTT
CDR3: CAWSMAFSNQPQHF

size: NA
J: TRBJ2-3
D: TRBD2
V: TRBV6-1
length: 18
DNA: TGTGCCAGCAGTGACCTTAATCCTAGCGGGGCAAGCACAGATACGCAGTATTTT
CDR3: CASSDLNPSGASTDTQYF

size: once
J: TRBJ1-5
D: NA
V: TRBV28
length: 15
DNA: TGTGCCAGCAGTTTAGAGGCAATTAGCAATCAGCCCCAGCATTTT
CDR3: CASSLEAISNQPQHF

size: NA
J: TRBJ2-3
D: TRBD1
V: TRBV2
length: 15
DNA: TGTGCCAGCAGTGGTCGACAGGGAGGCACAGATACGCAGTATTTT
CDR3: CASSGRQGGTDTQYF

size: NA
J: TRBJ1-1
D: TRBD1
V: TRBV18
length: 15
DNA: TGTGCCAGCTCACCACGACAGGGGGAGGTCGCTGAAGCTTTCTTT
CDR3: CASSPRQGEVAEAFF

size: once
J: TRBJ1-1
D: TRBD1
V: TRBV18
length: 13
DNA: TGTGCCAGCTCACCAGGGACAGCGAACGAGGCTTTCTTT
CDR3: CASSPGTANEAFF

size: few
J: TRBJ1-4
D: NA
V: TRBV5-6
length: 15
DNA: TGTGCCAGCAGGTCTCGGACAAGGCCTAATGAAAAACTGTTTTTT
CDR3: CASRSRTRPNEKLFF

size: NA
J: TRBJ2-7
D: TRBD1
V: TRBV2
length: 14
DNA: TGTGCCAGCACCGAACAGGGGTTTTTCGACGAGCAGTACTTC
CDR3: CASTEQGFFDEQYF

size: NA
J: TRBJ1-1
D: TRBD1
V: TRBV9
length: 14
DNA: TGTGCCAGCAGCCCTCGACAGGGGAACACTGAAGCTTTCTTT
CDR3: CASSPRQGNTEAFF

size: NA
J: TRBJ2-7
D: TRBD1
V: TRBV27
length: 16
DNA: TGTGCCAGCAGTTTATCCGGGACAGGGAGCTCCTACGAGCAGTACTTC
CDR3: CASSLSGTGSSYEQYF

size: few
J: TRBJ2-5
D: TRBD2
V: TRBV5-6
length: 15
DNA: TGTGCCAGCAGTTCTCGGACTAGCGTGCGACGGACCCAGTACTTC
CDR3: CASSSRTSVRRTQYF

size: NA
J: TRBJ2-1
D: TRBD2
V: TRBV4-2
length: 16
DNA: TGTGCCAGCAGCCAAGATCCCAGCGGGGGGGCCAATGAGCAGTTCTTC
CDR3: CASSQDPSGGANEQFF

size: NA
J: TRBJ1-2
D: NA
V: TRBV28
length: 14
DNA: TGTGCCAGCAGTTTTCAGGGGACGAACTATGGCTACACCTTC
CDR3: CASSFQGTNYGYTF

size: NA
J: TRBJ2-3
D: NA
V: TRBV5-4
length: 14
DNA: TGTGCCAGCAGCCTCGCAGGGAGCACAGATACGCAGTATTTT
CDR3: CASSLAGSTDTQYF

size: NA
J: TRBJ1-5
D: NA
V: TRBV7-9
length: 15
DNA: TGTGCCAGCAGCGCCACGAGAGGAGGGATCCAGCCCCAGCATTTT
CDR3: CASSATRGGIQPQHF

size: NA
J: TRBJ2-7
D: NA
V: TRBV28
length: 14
DNA: TGTGCCATTACCCCCCCGGGGAGGTTCTACGAGCAGTACTTC
CDR3: CAITPPGRFYEQYF

size: once
J: TRBJ2-3
D: NA
V: TRBV11-2
length: 10
DNA: TGTGCCAGCATCGCAGATACGCAGTATTTT
CDR3: CASIADTQYF

size: once
J: TRBJ2-7
D: NA
V: TRBV29-1
length: 13
DNA: TGCAGCGTAAGGACGGGGAAAACCTACGAGCAGTACTTC
CDR3: CSVRTGKTYEQYF

size: few
J: TRBJ2-7
D: NA
V: TRBV6-1
length: 16
DNA: TGTGCCAGCAGTGTACGTCAGGGTTTCCTCACCTACGAGCAGTACTTC
CDR3: CASSVRQGFLTYEQYF

size: NA
J: TRBJ2-1
D: NA
V: TRBV7-9
length: 13
DNA: TGTGCCAGCACCAAAGTAGGGGGGGGCGAGCAGTTCTTC
CDR3: CASTKVGGGEQFF

size: NA
J: TRBJ2-3
D: NA
V: TRBV2
length: 12
DNA: TGTGCCAGCAAATATAGCACAGATACGCAGTATTTT
CDR3: CASKYSTDTQYF